The rows below give T cell receptor beta chains drawn from one sample of a study of molecular identifiers for immune sequencing clone quantification. TCRdb processed the PCR reads anew with MiXCR; each CDR3 protein has one entry. Of more than 70,000 distinct CDR3 sequences in the sample, under 25% were seen once. The specimen sequenced was naive CD8+ T cells from blood, with Jurkat cell RNA spiked in. The receptors stem from a human donor in good health. Some libraries in this study had Jurkat cell RNA spiked in. Each CDR3 is given without its conserved first and last residue.

v_gene	j_gene	CDR3aa
TRBV4-1	TRBJ2-3	ASSQDPSPITDTQC
TRBV19	TRBJ2-5	ASSPDMETQY
TRBV5-1	TRBJ1-5	ASSPGTSNQPQH
TRBV5-5	TRBJ2-5	ASSLGGRARETQY
TRBV3-1	TRBJ2-3	ASSLVQGRTDTQY
TRBV25-1	TRBJ2-1	ASSDPLGFWF
TRBV4-2	TRBJ2-3	ASSPPLGPGY
TRBV14	TRBJ2-7	ASSQDKGSQAREQY
TRBV6-1	TRBJ2-7	ASSGGQGGYEQY
TRBV12-3/TRBV12-4	TRBJ2-1	ASSSLRGAIMNEQF
TRBV7-8	TRBJ2-3	ASSLAPGSDTQY
TRBV18	TRBJ2-7	ASSPPGSAYEQY
TRBV6-1	TRBJ1-2	ATRGIYGYT
TRBV7-9	TRBJ2-7	ASSFPGETYEQY
TRBV27	TRBJ1-1	ASSLVQGEAF
TRBV28	TRBJ1-1	ASRGGSEAF
TRBV20-1	TRBJ1-5	SARDWDSLSNQPQH
TRBV7-6	TRBJ2-1	ASSLTESLNNEQF
TRBV7-9	TRBJ2-7	ASSLGATSYYEQY
TRBV3-1	TRBJ2-7	ACSQDEGRRIYEQY
TRBV2	TRBJ2-1	ASSNINRDRVGNEQF
TRBV6-2/TRBV6-3	TRBJ1-5	ASTFGRGDQPQH
TRBV28	TRBJ2-1	ASSFSYRSYNEQF
TRBV28	TRBJ2-3	ASSLGTGATDTQY
TRBV30	TRBJ2-3	AWSWGSSTDTQY
TRBV7-9	TRBJ1-5	ASSPYNQPQH
TRBV7-9	TRBJ2-2	ASSDRLGTPYTGELF
TRBV10-2	TRBJ2-1	ASNSGNEQF
TRBV19	TRBJ2-5	ASSPRQVGIQETQY
TRBV6-5	TRBJ2-5	ASSPGSFLAQY
TRBV7-9	TRBJ2-1	ASSLVWGTSGDSSYNEQF
TRBV7-6	TRBJ2-7	ASSPLAGGSYEQY
TRBV6-1	TRBJ2-1	ASSEGYRSYNEQF
TRBV7-8	TRBJ2-1	ASSLGGDTAYNEQF
TRBV11-2	TRBJ2-7	ASSLGGLVYEQY
TRBV27	TRBJ2-7	ASSWGQGVDEQY
TRBV29-1	TRBJ1-2	SAPTGGFYGYT
TRBV20-1	TRBJ2-1	SARSPGQYMDEQF